The rows below give T cell receptor beta chains drawn from one sample of a study of blood T cell repertoires in COVID-19. The repertoire was sequenced with immunoSEQ multiplex PCR; TCRdb's copy has only in-frame clones and lacks some. The sample holds 62,000 or so clones; 65% to 90% are singletons and the top ten take 1.4% to 1.5%. Sample: peripheral blood. The receptors here all came from a woman between 55 and 75 years old with acute or convalescent COVID-19. Both conserved end residues are part of each CDR3. Each record gives: clone size, J gene, D gene, V gene, CDR3 protein, CDR3 DNA. The D gene is left open where the match is weak. Expanded clones get a size class; other rows say once, few or many, or leave the size out.

clone size: -
J gene: TRBJ2-2
D gene: -
V gene: TRBV3-1/TRBV3-2
CDR3 protein: CASSQVSQRLSTNTGELFF
CDR3 DNA: TGTGCCAGCAGCCAAGTGAGCCAAAGACTGTCTACGAACACCGGGGAGCTGTTTTTT

clone size: few
J gene: TRBJ1-5
D gene: -
V gene: TRBV5-1
CDR3 protein: CASSLGDRNQPQHF
CDR3 DNA: TGCGCCAGCAGCTTGGGTGACAGAAATCAGCCCCAGCATTTT

clone size: -
J gene: TRBJ2-4
D gene: -
V gene: TRBV3-1/TRBV3-2
CDR3 protein: CASSAPAREKNIQYF
CDR3 DNA: TGTGCCAGCAGCGCCCCGGCCAGGGAAAAAAACATTCAGTACTTC

clone size: -
J gene: TRBJ2-6
D gene: -
V gene: TRBV27
CDR3 protein: CASSLSLPGDLSGANVLTF
CDR3 DNA: TGTGCCAGCAGTTTATCGTTGCCAGGGGACCTCTCTGGGGCCAACGTCCTGACTTTC

clone size: once
J gene: TRBJ2-3
D gene: TRBD2
V gene: TRBV11-1
CDR3 protein: CASSVTSGSGDTQYF
CDR3 DNA: TGTGCCAGCAGCGTGACTAGCGGGAGTGGAGATACGCAGTATTTT

clone size: -
J gene: TRBJ1-2
D gene: TRBD1
V gene: TRBV2
CDR3 protein: CASSVAGQRYGYTF
CDR3 DNA: TGTGCCAGCAGTGTTGCGGGACAGCGCTATGGCTACACCTTC

clone size: -
J gene: TRBJ2-7
D gene: TRBD1
V gene: TRBV12-3/TRBV12-4
CDR3 protein: CASGTGSTYEQYF
CDR3 DNA: TGTGCCAGCGGGACAGGGTCCACCTACGAGCAGTACTTC

clone size: -
J gene: TRBJ1-2
D gene: -
V gene: TRBV6-5
CDR3 protein: CASGGGNYGYTF
CDR3 DNA: TGTGCCAGCGGGGGGGGAAACTATGGCTACACCTTC

clone size: -
J gene: TRBJ2-7
D gene: -
V gene: TRBV24-1
CDR3 protein: CATSDSERALHEQYF
CDR3 DNA: TGTGCCACCAGTGATTCTGAGAGAGCCCTCCACGAGCAGTACTTC

clone size: -
J gene: TRBJ2-3
D gene: -
V gene: TRBV4-2
CDR3 protein: CASSQLTSVSTDTQYF
CDR3 DNA: TGTGCCAGCAGCCAGCTGACTAGTGTAAGCACAGATACGCAGTATTTT

clone size: -
J gene: TRBJ1-5
D gene: -
V gene: TRBV5-4
CDR3 protein: CASSFDNREPQHF
CDR3 DNA: TGTGCCAGCAGCTTCGACAACCGCGAGCCCCAGCATTTT

clone size: -
J gene: TRBJ2-3
D gene: TRBD2
V gene: TRBV30
CDR3 protein: CAWSGGSGSSTDTQYF
CDR3 DNA: TGTGCCTGGAGTGGCGGTAGCGGGAGCAGCACAGATACGCAGTATTTT

clone size: -
J gene: TRBJ2-5
D gene: -
V gene: TRBV27
CDR3 protein: CARPGGWGETQYF
CDR3 DNA: TGTGCCAGACCCGGAGGGTGGGGTGAGACCCAGTACTTC

clone size: -
J gene: TRBJ2-1
D gene: -
V gene: TRBV6-4
CDR3 protein: CASRPGVNEQFF
CDR3 DNA: TGTGCCAGCAGACCCGGAGTCAATGAGCAGTTCTTC

clone size: -
J gene: TRBJ1-2
D gene: TRBD1
V gene: TRBV12-3/TRBV12-4
CDR3 protein: CASSLGDRGSYTF
CDR3 DNA: TGTGCCAGCAGTTTAGGGGACAGGGGAAGCTACACCTTC

clone size: -
J gene: TRBJ1-1
D gene: -
V gene: TRBV12-3/TRBV12-4
CDR3 protein: CASSTGSGTEAFF
CDR3 DNA: TGTGCCAGCAGCACCGGGTCGGGCACTGAAGCTTTCTTT

clone size: -
J gene: TRBJ1-5
D gene: TRBD1
V gene: TRBV10-3
CDR3 protein: CAISRQGGSNQPQHF
CDR3 DNA: TGTGCCATCAGCCGACAGGGGGGTAGCAATCAGCCCCAGCATTTT

clone size: once
J gene: TRBJ2-3
D gene: -
V gene: TRBV19
CDR3 protein: CASRRDFSTDTQYF
CDR3 DNA: TGTGCCAGTAGGAGGGACTTTAGCACAGATACGCAGTATTTT

clone size: -
J gene: TRBJ1-5
D gene: -
V gene: TRBV4-2
CDR3 protein: CASSSLFDSNQPQHF
CDR3 DNA: TGTGCCAGCAGCTCGCTATTTGATAGCAATCAGCCCCAGCATTTT

clone size: -
J gene: TRBJ2-2
D gene: -
V gene: TRBV18
CDR3 protein: CASSLAVTGELFF
CDR3 DNA: TGTGCCAGCTCACTGGCGGTAACCGGGGAGCTGTTTTTT

clone size: -
J gene: TRBJ1-2
D gene: -
V gene: TRBV19
CDR3 protein: CASSPLNAYLGYTF
CDR3 DNA: TGTGCCAGTAGTCCGCTGAATGCCTATTTGGGCTACACCTTC

clone size: -
J gene: TRBJ2-3
D gene: TRBD1
V gene: TRBV6-1
CDR3 protein: CASSDRDRGTQYF
CDR3 DNA: TGTGCCAGCAGTGATCGGGACAGGGGTACGCAGTATTTT

clone size: -
J gene: TRBJ2-3
D gene: -
V gene: TRBV27
CDR3 protein: CASSLGGRLTDTQYF
CDR3 DNA: TGTGCCAGCAGTTTGGGGGGGCGGCTGACAGATACGCAGTATTTT

clone size: -
J gene: TRBJ2-5
D gene: TRBD2
V gene: TRBV11-1
CDR3 protein: CASSLERGGLGTQYF
CDR3 DNA: TGTGCCAGCAGCTTAGAGCGGGGGGGCCTCGGGACCCAGTACTTC

clone size: -
J gene: TRBJ2-7
D gene: -
V gene: TRBV7-8
CDR3 protein: CASSLLMGFTYEQYF
CDR3 DNA: TGTGCCAGCAGCTTGTTAATGGGCTTCACCTACGAGCAGTACTTC

clone size: few
J gene: TRBJ2-3
D gene: TRBD1
V gene: TRBV30
CDR3 protein: CAWSRDRLGTQYF
CDR3 DNA: TGTGCCTGGAGCAGGGACAGGTTGGGTACGCAGTATTTT

clone size: -
J gene: TRBJ2-1
D gene: -
V gene: TRBV5-6
CDR3 protein: CASSPLGTSLNEQFF
CDR3 DNA: TGTGCCAGCAGCCCGCTTGGCACTAGTCTCAATGAGCAGTTCTTC

clone size: -
J gene: TRBJ1-2
D gene: TRBD1
V gene: TRBV18
CDR3 protein: CASSPQSGTGGNGYTF
CDR3 DNA: TGTGCCAGCTCACCCCAGTCCGGGACAGGGGGCAATGGCTACACCTTC

clone size: -
J gene: TRBJ2-2
D gene: -
V gene: TRBV6-1
CDR3 protein: CASSENRITGELFF
CDR3 DNA: TGTGCCAGCAGTGAAAACAGGATAACCGGGGAGCTGTTTTTT

clone size: -
J gene: TRBJ1-1
D gene: -
V gene: TRBV29-1
CDR3 protein: CSVGETGHTEAFF
CDR3 DNA: TGCAGCGTTGGGGAAACAGGGCACACTGAAGCTTTCTTT

clone size: medium-sized
J gene: TRBJ1-6
D gene: TRBD1
V gene: TRBV6-5
CDR3 protein: CASTRDRANSPLHF
CDR3 DNA: TGTGCCAGCACCAGGGACAGGGCCAATTCACCCCTCCACTTT

clone size: -
J gene: TRBJ2-5
D gene: -
V gene: TRBV2
CDR3 protein: CASSGYRDKNQETQYF
CDR3 DNA: TGTGCCAGCAGTGGATACCGGGACAAAAATCAAGAGACCCAGTACTTC

clone size: once
J gene: TRBJ2-5
D gene: -
V gene: TRBV24-1
CDR3 protein: CATSDSGRTQETQYF
CDR3 DNA: TGTGCCACCAGTGATTCCGGGAGAACACAAGAGACCCAGTACTTC

clone size: -
J gene: TRBJ1-1
D gene: -
V gene: TRBV13
CDR3 protein: CASSLMDSEAFF
CDR3 DNA: TGTGCCAGCAGCTTAATGGACAGTGAAGCTTTCTTT

clone size: -
J gene: TRBJ1-5
D gene: -
V gene: TRBV25-1
CDR3 protein: CASSESGQRNQPQHF
CDR3 DNA: TGTGCCAGCAGTGAATCCGGACAGCGCAATCAGCCCCAGCATTTT

clone size: -
J gene: TRBJ1-2
D gene: -
V gene: TRBV5-6
CDR3 protein: CASSLDGGYGYTF
CDR3 DNA: TGTGCCAGCAGCCTGGACGGGGGCTATGGCTACACCTTC

clone size: -
J gene: TRBJ2-7
D gene: TRBD2
V gene: TRBV9
CDR3 protein: CASSVTGTSGAYEQYF
CDR3 DNA: TGTGCCAGCAGCGTAACCGGGACTAGCGGGGCCTACGAGCAGTACTTC

clone size: -
J gene: TRBJ1-2
D gene: -
V gene: TRBV6-5
CDR3 protein: CASSPVYGYTF
CDR3 DNA: TGTGCCAGCAGTCCGGTCTATGGCTACACCTTC

clone size: -
J gene: TRBJ1-3
D gene: TRBD1
V gene: TRBV6-5
CDR3 protein: CASSVVRGSGNTIYF
CDR3 DNA: TGTGCCAGCAGCGTCGTCAGGGGGTCCGGAAACACCATATATTTT

clone size: -
J gene: TRBJ1-6
D gene: -
V gene: TRBV28
CDR3 protein: CASSSQQVSSYNSPLHF
CDR3 DNA: TGTGCCAGCAGTTCCCAACAGGTCAGCTCCTATAATTCACCCCTCCACTTT

clone size: -
J gene: TRBJ1-1
D gene: -
V gene: TRBV6-1
CDR3 protein: CASSETRGSTEAFF
CDR3 DNA: TGTGCCAGCAGTGAAACGAGGGGGAGCACTGAAGCTTTCTTT

clone size: -
J gene: TRBJ1-6
D gene: -
V gene: TRBV9
CDR3 protein: CASSFSPVAPFQTDSPLHF
CDR3 DNA: TGTGCCAGCAGCTTTTCGCCCGTAGCCCCTTTCCAGACAGATTCACCCCTCCACTTT

clone size: -
J gene: TRBJ1-2
D gene: TRBD1
V gene: TRBV6-5
CDR3 protein: CASSTRQGAVDGYTF
CDR3 DNA: TGTGCCAGCAGTACTCGACAGGGGGCGGTTGATGGCTACACCTTC

clone size: -
J gene: TRBJ1-4
D gene: -
V gene: TRBV19
CDR3 protein: CASSTPVGTPRF
CDR3 DNA: TGTGCCAGTAGTACGCCGGTCGGGACTCCGCGATTT

clone size: -
J gene: TRBJ1-2
D gene: TRBD1
V gene: TRBV19
CDR3 protein: CASIGQGTGGYTF
CDR3 DNA: TGTGCCAGTATTGGACAGGGGACGGGGGGCTACACCTTC

clone size: -
J gene: TRBJ1-1
D gene: TRBD1
V gene: TRBV5-1
CDR3 protein: CASSPGTGNTEAFF
CDR3 DNA: TGCGCCAGCAGTCCCGGGACAGGGAACACTGAAGCTTTCTTT

clone size: -
J gene: TRBJ1-2
D gene: -
V gene: TRBV7-9
CDR3 protein: CASSLATGFVGFYTF
CDR3 DNA: TGTGCCAGCAGCTTAGCGACAGGCTTTGTTGGATTCTACACCTTC

clone size: -
J gene: TRBJ1-2
D gene: TRBD1
V gene: TRBV7-2
CDR3 protein: CASSTEGQVNYGYTF
CDR3 DNA: TGTGCCAGCAGCACCGAGGGACAGGTGAACTATGGCTACACCTTC

clone size: -
J gene: TRBJ2-1
D gene: -
V gene: TRBV7-2
CDR3 protein: CASSLRGLENEQFF
CDR3 DNA: TGTGCCAGCAGCTTAAGGGGCCTCGAGAATGAGCAGTTCTTC

clone size: -
J gene: TRBJ1-5
D gene: TRBD1
V gene: TRBV24-1
CDR3 protein: CATSDLTTGENQPQHF
CDR3 DNA: TGTGCCACCAGTGATTTGACGACAGGGGAGAATCAGCCCCAGCATTTT

clone size: -
J gene: TRBJ1-2
D gene: -
V gene: TRBV6-5
CDR3 protein: CASSQGNYGYTF
CDR3 DNA: TGTGCCAGCAGTCAGGGCAACTATGGCTACACCTTC

clone size: -
J gene: TRBJ1-6
D gene: TRBD1
V gene: TRBV18
CDR3 protein: CASSQDRVNSPLHF
CDR3 DNA: TGTGCCAGCTCACAAGACAGGGTCAATTCACCCCTCCACTTT